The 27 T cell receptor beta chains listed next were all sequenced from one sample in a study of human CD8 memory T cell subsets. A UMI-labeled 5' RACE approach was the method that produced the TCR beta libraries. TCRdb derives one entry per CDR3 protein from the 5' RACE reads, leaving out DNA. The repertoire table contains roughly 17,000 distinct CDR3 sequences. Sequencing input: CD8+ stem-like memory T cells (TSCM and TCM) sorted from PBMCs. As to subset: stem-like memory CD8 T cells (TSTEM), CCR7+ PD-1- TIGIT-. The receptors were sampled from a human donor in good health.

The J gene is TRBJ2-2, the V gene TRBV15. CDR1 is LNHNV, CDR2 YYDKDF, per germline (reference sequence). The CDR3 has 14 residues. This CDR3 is CATSRVGESGELFF.

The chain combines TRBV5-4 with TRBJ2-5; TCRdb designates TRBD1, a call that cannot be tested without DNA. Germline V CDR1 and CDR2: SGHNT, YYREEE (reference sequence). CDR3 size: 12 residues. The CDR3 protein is CASSLEPGAQYF. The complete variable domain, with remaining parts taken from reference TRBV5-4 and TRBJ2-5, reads ETGVTQSPTHLIKTRGQQVTLRCSSQSGHNTVSWYQQALGQGPQFIFQYYREEENGRGNFPPRFSGLQFPNYSSELNVNALELDDSALYLCASSLEPGAQYFGPGTRLLVL.

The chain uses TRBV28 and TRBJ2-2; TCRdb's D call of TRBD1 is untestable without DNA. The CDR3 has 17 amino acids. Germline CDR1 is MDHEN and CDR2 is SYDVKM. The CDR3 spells CASNPLETASNTGELFF.

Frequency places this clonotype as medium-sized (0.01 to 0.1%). The chain's CDR3 is CASSDGSYEQYF. The chain is built from TRBV2 and TRBJ2-7. CDR1 is SNHLY and CDR2 is FYNNEI in the germline V gene. The CDR3 contains 12 residues.

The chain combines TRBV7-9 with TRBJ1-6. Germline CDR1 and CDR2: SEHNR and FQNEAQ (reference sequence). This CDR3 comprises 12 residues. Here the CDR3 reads CASSLIGSPLHF.

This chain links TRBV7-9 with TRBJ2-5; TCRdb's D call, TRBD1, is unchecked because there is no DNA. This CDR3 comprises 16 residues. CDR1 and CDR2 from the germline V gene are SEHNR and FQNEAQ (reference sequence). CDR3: CASSSTVGGYQETQYF.

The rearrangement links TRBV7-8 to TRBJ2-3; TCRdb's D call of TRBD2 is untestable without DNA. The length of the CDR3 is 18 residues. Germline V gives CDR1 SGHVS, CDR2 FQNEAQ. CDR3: CASSPRVAGDLSTDTQYF.

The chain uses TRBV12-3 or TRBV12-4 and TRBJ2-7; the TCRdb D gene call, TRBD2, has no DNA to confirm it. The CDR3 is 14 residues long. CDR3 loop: CASSHSGLTYEQYF.

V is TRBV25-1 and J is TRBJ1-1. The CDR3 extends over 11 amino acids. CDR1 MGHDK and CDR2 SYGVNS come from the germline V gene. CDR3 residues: CASGSPSKAFF.

CDR3 loop: CASSYSARAADTQYF. The V and J genes are TRBV6-5 and TRBJ2-3; as DNA is missing, the TRBD2 call by TCRdb cannot be tested. CDR1 MNHEY and CDR2 SVGAGI come from the germline V gene. The CDR3 is 15 residues long.

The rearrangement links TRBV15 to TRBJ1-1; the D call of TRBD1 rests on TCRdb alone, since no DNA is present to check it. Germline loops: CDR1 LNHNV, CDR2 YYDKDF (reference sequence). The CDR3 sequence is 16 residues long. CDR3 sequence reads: CATSSGTGGTGTEAFF.

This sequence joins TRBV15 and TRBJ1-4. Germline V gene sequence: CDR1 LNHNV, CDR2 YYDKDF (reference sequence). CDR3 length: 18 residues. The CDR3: CATSRESAAEGWNEKLFF.

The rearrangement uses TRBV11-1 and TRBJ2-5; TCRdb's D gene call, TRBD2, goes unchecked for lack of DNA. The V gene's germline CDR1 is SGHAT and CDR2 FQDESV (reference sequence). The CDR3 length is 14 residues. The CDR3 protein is CASSLFSSGETQYF. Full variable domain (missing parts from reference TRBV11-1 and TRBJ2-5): EAEVAQSPRYKITEKSQAVAFWCDPISGHATLYWYRQILGQGPELLVQFQDESVVDDSQLPKDRFSAERLKGVDSTLKIQPAELGDSAMYLCASSLFSSGETQYFGPGTRLLVL.

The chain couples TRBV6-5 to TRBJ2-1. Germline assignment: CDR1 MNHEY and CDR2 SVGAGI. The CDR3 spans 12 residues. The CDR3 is CASSYSDNEQFF.

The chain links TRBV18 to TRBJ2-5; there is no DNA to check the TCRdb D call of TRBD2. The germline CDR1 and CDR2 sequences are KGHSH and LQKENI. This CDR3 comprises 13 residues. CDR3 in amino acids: CASSPYRGETQYF.

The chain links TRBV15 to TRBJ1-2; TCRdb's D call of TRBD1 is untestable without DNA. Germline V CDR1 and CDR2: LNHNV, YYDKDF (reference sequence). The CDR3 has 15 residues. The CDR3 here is CATSSDRALGYGYTF. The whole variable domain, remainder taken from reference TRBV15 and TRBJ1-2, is DAMVIQNPRYQVTQFGKPVTLSCSQTLNHNVMYWYQQKSSQAPKLLFHYYDKDFNNEADTPDNFQSRRPNTSFCFLDIRSPGLGDTAMYLCATSSDRALGYGYTFGSGTRLTVV.

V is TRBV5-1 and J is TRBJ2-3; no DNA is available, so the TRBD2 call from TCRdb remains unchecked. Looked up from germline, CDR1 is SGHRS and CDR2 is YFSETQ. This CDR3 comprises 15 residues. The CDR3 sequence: CASSSGTSGFDTQYF.

CDR3 loop: CASSSGTDTQYF. This chain connects TRBV5-6 to TRBJ2-3. CDR3 size: 12 residues. From germline, CDR1 is SGHDT and CDR2 YYEEEE.

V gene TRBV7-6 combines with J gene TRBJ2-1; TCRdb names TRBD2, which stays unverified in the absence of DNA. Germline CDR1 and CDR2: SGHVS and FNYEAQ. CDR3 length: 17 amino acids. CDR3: CASSLGVSGGAGNEQFF.

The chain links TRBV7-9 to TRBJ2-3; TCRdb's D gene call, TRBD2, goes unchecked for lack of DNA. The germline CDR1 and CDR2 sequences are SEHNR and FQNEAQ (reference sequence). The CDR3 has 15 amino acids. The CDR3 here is CASTPIAVGLDTQYF.

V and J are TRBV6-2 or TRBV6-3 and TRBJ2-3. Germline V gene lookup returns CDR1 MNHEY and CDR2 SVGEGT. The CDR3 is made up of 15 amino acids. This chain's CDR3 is CASSYVRQTTDTQYF.

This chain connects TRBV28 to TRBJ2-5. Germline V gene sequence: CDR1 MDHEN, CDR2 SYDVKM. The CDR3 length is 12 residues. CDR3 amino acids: CATSEYQETQYF.

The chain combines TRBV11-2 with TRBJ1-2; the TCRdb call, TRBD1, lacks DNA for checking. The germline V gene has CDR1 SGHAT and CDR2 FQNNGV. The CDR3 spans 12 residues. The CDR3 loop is CASSGDLYGYTF.

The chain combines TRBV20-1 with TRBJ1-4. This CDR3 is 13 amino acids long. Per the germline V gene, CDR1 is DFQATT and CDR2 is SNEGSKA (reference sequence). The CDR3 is CSARDLRDEKLFF.

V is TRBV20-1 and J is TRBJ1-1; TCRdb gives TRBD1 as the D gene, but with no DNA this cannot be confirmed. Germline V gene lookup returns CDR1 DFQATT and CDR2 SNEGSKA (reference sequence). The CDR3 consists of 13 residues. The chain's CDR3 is CSAPQGGGTEAFF.

CDR3 sequence: CASSTAMEFYEQYF. The chain links TRBV28 to TRBJ2-7. The CDR3 totals 14 residues. The germline CDR1 and CDR2 sequences are MDHEN and SYDVKM.

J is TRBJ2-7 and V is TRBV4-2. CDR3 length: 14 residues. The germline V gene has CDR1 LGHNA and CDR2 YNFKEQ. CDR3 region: CASSQEPENYEQYF.